What follows is one T cell receptor (beta chain) and its context. Its specificity is not known. Trimming removed 5 bases from V and 4 bases from J, with 14 bases in between. The CDR3 covers 15 residues. The germline V gene has CDR1 MNHEY and CDR2 SVGAGI. This sample is drawn from a study of T cell responses to AZD1222 COVID-19 vaccine. The table came from immunoSEQ multiplex PCR; TCRdb's copy has only in-frame clones and leaves some out. The sample consists of 90,000 to 150,000 clones, roughly nine tenths of them appearing once. General study results and limits: Of the AZD1222 recipients, only 5 or 6 were seropositive at baseline.

The sample consisted of peripheral blood, taken 28 days after the second AZD1222 dose. This TCR came from an adult who received the AZD1222 COVID-19 vaccine. This chain joins TRBV6-5 and TRBJ1-4; D is uncertain. This CDR3 is CASSISLALNEKLFF. The CDR3 DNA follows: TGTGCCAGCAGTATCTCATTAGCGCTTAATGAAAAACTGTTTTTT.